This entry describes one T cell receptor beta chain. The data were taken from a study of blood T cell repertoires in COVID-19. At the level of the study: Researchers got acute and convalescent COVID-19 samples from the United States, Italy and Spain. T cells, B-cell-depleted T cells, or PBMCs supplied cDNA or gDNA.

In germline, CDR1 is SGDLS, CDR2 YYNGEE. The V and J ends lost 4 bases and 2 bases, in that order; junction bases with no gene match: 9. This CDR3 has 16 residues. In the original processing: Amplification with reference gene primers provided the estimates of nucleated cell counts. The protocol was immunoSEQ multiplex PCR, while the TCRdb copy is restricted to in-frame clones and leaves out a portion. The V and J calls and clone size come from that table; D and trimming were worked out from the DNA. The table lists 120,000 or so clones, 80% of them singletons. Sequencing was done on a sample of peripheral blood. The gene calls are TRBV9 and TRBJ2-5; TRBD2 matches at 9 bases. The sequence was obtained from an older man with acute or convalescent COVID-19. CDR3 sequence reads: CASSKSGGTTQETQYF. CDR3 bases: TGTGCCAGCAGCAAAAGCGGGGGGACGACTCAAGAGACCCAGTACTTC.